This T cell receptor (beta chain) was identified in a study of T cells in Graves' hyperthyroidism and ophthalmopathy. Study in general: It was at initial diagnosis, before any treatment, that peripheral blood was collected.

Amplified regions were TCR beta CDR3 sequences from RNA transcripts. With the HTBI primer set, the TCR CDR3 went through a first round of RT-PCR. TCRdb re-called the multiplex PCR reads through MiXCR, storing one row per CDR3 protein. The sample has 400,000 to 550,000 distinct CDR3 sequences, roughly a quarter seen once. Any patient presenting with uncontrolled infection, other autoimmune disease, pregnancy or lactation was left out. This CDR3 has 16 residues. The germline V and J ends were trimmed by 2 bases and 0 bases, with 13 bases remaining between them. Germline-derived CDR1 and CDR2 are KGHSH and LQKENI.

The chain combines TRBV18 with TRBJ1-1; the D is unclear. Sequenced: blood. The origin of this receptor is a woman aged 30 to 39 with Graves' ophthalmopathy. In nucleotides, the CDR3 is TGTGCCAGCTCACCATACCAAGCCGGGATGAACACTGAAGCTTTCTTT. Translating gives CASSPYQAGMNTEAFF.